This T cell receptor beta chain was identified in a study of blood T cell repertoires in COVID-19 (dated by TCRdb to 2020 to 2022). Regarding the research as a whole: Samples covering the acute and convalescent phases of COVID-19 were provided by collaborators in the United States, Italy and Spain. The repertoires were made available in a free public database intended to serve as a resource for research on the immune response to SARS-CoV-2. The samples were drawn from the first 160 participants of the ongoing ImmuneRACE study and from roughly 1,300 subjects provided by 6 global collaborators. The material from the prospective study consisted of cDNA or gDNA derived from T cells, B-cell-depleted T cells, or PBMCs. Sample metadata almost always included a de-identified subject ID, COVID-19 status, age in years and sex. The dataset comprised deeply sampled blood TCRbeta repertoires from subjects exposed to, actively infected with, or recovered from COVID-19. HLA class I and class II types, where available, came from metadata supplied by the sample provider rather than from assay-based typing. Broader findings and caveats from the paper: The amount of clinical and demographic metadata varied by source and participant and was provided uncurated.

The immunoSEQ Assay, a bias-controlled multiplex PCR, was used to amplify TCRbeta CDR3 regions from genomic DNA. On the authors' methods: Within the assay, amplification of reference gene primers was used to estimate how many nucleated cells each sample contained. To quantify the absolute abundance of each unique TCRbeta CDR3 rearrangement, sequence reads were collapsed and filtered. For each sample, productive Simpson clonality was calculated as the square root of Simpson's diversity index over productive rearrangements. TCRdb provides this immuneACCESS table in a form limited to in-frame rearrangements. Some clones are lacking; in checked studies, under half of them reflect an unresolved V gene, and why the rest are absent is not known. V, J and clone size are those of that table, while D and trimming were read from the DNA. Counted in this sample were 250,000 to 350,000 clones; around 90% of them appeared once. Of the sample, under 6.5% is held by the ten largest clones.

Including the terminal cysteine and phenylalanine, the CDR3 comprises 15 residues. Of all the DNA, just the CDR3 is kept, 45 bases in frame from base 1. The germline V gene (reference sequence) supplies CDR1 SEHNR and CDR2 FQNEAQ. Compared with germline, V lacks 4 bases and J lacks 2 bases; bases without a gene match: 4. Notes on this clone: Its antigen target is currently unknown. Qualities for individual bases were not recorded, and no much larger clone is one base off.

Samples from volunteer blood donors who had recovered from COVID-19 were contributed by a second Seattle source. The collaborating institutions used their own protocols to collect whole blood in K2EDTA tubes. For TCRbeta analysis, collaborators shipped samples as frozen whole blood, isolated PBMCs, or DNA extracted from either of those sample types. This sequence originates from a man aged 18 to 29 who had recovered from COVID-19. Sequenced material: peripheral blood. The chain is assembled from TRBV7-9 and TRBJ2-7; 11 junctional bases match TRBD2. The CDR3 in this case is CASSSLAGATYEQYF. The DNA is TGTGCCAGCAGCTCACTAGCGGGGGCCACCTACGAGCAGTACTTC.